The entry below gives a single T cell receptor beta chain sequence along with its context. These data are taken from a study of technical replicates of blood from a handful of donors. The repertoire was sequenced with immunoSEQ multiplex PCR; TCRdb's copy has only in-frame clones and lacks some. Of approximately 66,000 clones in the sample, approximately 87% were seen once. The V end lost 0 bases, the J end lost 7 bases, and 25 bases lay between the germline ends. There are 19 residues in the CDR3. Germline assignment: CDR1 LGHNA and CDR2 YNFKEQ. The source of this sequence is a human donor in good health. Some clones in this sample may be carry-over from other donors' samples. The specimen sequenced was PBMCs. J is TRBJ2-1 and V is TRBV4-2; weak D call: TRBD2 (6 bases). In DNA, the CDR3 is TGTGCCAGCAGCCAAGAAATCATCCTCGGGAGTCCCGCCCCTAATGAGCAGTTCTTC. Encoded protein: CASSQEIILGSPAPNEQFF.